The 16 T cell receptor beta chains given below trace back to one sample, sequenced in a study of STAT5B mutations in CD4+ large granular lymphocyte leukemia. The protocol was immunoSEQ multiplex PCR, while the TCRdb copy is restricted to in-frame clones and leaves out a portion. Among about 31,000 clones listed, about two thirds were seen once. Sequencing was performed on CD4+ T cells from blood buffy coats. The receptor source for this set is a human donor in good health.

This rearrangement joins TRBV5-1 to TRBJ2-3, with TRBD2 matching 8 bases. Germline CDR1 SGHRS, CDR2 YFSETQ. Losses at the gene ends were 6 bases for V and 5 bases for J; bases not matched to a gene: 8. This CDR3 is 14 amino acids long. The CDR3 sequence: CASNPGTSGDTQYF. In DNA, the CDR3 is TGCGCCAGCAACCCCGGGACTAGTGGAGATACGCAGTATTTT. Supplemented by reference TRBV5-1 and TRBJ2-3, the full variable domain reads KAGVTQTPRYLIKTRGQQVTLSCSPISGHRSVSWYQQTPGQGLQFLFEYFSETQRNKGNFPGRFSGRQFSNSRSEMNVSTLELGDSALYLCASNPGTSGDTQYFGPGTRLTVL.

This sequence joins TRBV28 and TRBJ1-6; D not certain. This CDR3 is built from 13 residues. CDR1 and CDR2 from the germline V gene are MDHEN and SYDVKM. V gave up 10 bases and J gave up 5 bases, with 12 bases separating them. The CDR3, as DNA: TGTGCCACCAGACGGTGGGATAATTCACCCCTCCACTTT. Amino acid sequence: CATRRWDNSPLHF.

This sequence joins TRBV4-3 and TRBJ2-5; 9 bases are shared with TRBD2. The CDR3 runs to 15 residues. V lost 4 bases and J lost 3; bases outside the gene matches: 6. CDR1 is LGHNA and CDR2 is YSLEER in the germline V gene. The chain's CDR3 is CASSRLAGGEETQYF. The CDR3 DNA reads as TGCGCCAGCAGCCGCCTGGCGGGGGGGGAAGAGACCCAGTACTTC.

This sequence joins TRBV10-3 and TRBJ1-2; tentatively, D is TRBD1 (5 bases). The CDR3 contains 14 residues. The germline V gene encodes CDR1 ENHRY and CDR2 SYGVKD. Trimming removed 6 bases at V and 6 bases at J, with 17 bases between. Written as DNA, the CDR3 is TGTGCCATCAGCTTGGGAGGGGAGGGCGATGGCTACACCTTC. This gives the protein CAISLGGEGDGYTF.

The rearrangement links TRBV7-2 to TRBJ2-2, with unresolved D. Germline V gene data show CDR1 as SGHTA and CDR2 as FQGNSA. V lost 8 bases to trimming and J lost 1 base, with 14 bases between them. The CDR3 is 15 amino acids. The DNA for the CDR3 is TGTGCCAGCGGCCCGTGGCTCTGGAACACCGGGGAGCTGTTTTTT. It encodes CASGPWLWNTGELFF. Looking up the rest from reference TRBV7-2 and TRBJ2-2 gives the full variable domain: GAGVSQSPSNKVTEKGKDVELRCDPISGHTALYWYRQSLGQGLEFLIYFQGNSAPDKSGLPSDRFSAERTGGSVSTLTIQRTQQEDSAVYLCASGPWLWNTGELFFGEGSRLTVL.

Sample share makes this clone medium-sized. Additional DNA sequences in this sample encode the identical CDR3. The chain joins TRBV29-1 to TRBJ1-2, with D hard to call. V lost 2 bases and J 2 bases, leaving 9 bases between the germline ends. The germline CDR1 and CDR2 sequences are SQVTM and ANQGSEA. CDR3 length: 13 amino acids. In DNA, the CDR3 is TGCAGCGTTGAAAGGACGGAGAACTATGGCTACACCTTC. Protein sequence: CSVERTENYGYTF.

The chain combines TRBV9 with TRBJ1-1, with 9 bases lining up with TRBD1. Germline V gives CDR1 SGDLS, CDR2 YYNGEE. This CDR3 has 15 amino acids. The trim removed 4 bases at V and 0 bases at J, leaving 4 bases unmatched. The CDR3 DNA is TGTGCCAGCAGCCCCCGGGACAGGGTGAACACTGAAGCTTTCTTT. It specifies CASSPRDRVNTEAFF.

This sequence joins TRBV5-5 and TRBJ2-3; 8 nucleotides line up with TRBD1. Germline V CDR1 and CDR2: SGHKS, YYEKEE (reference sequence). The CDR3 has 16 residues. V gave up 4 bases and J gave up 0 bases; unmatched junction bases: 7. The CDR3 region has the DNA TGTGCCAGCAGCACCGGGACAGGAGGGAGCACAGATACGCAGTATTTT. Amino acid sequence: CASSTGTGGSTDTQYF.

V usage is TRBV27 and J usage is TRBJ1-1, with D perhaps TRBD1 (6 bases). V lost 5 bases and J lost 0, with 13 bases in between. CDR3 length equals 15 residues. Germline V gene sequence: CDR1 MNHEY, CDR2 SMNVEV (reference sequence). CDR3 sequence (DNA): TGTGCCAGCAGTCGAACCCCAGGGGTGAACACTGAAGCTTTCTTT. Protein product: CASSRTPGVNTEAFF.

There are a few counts of this clone. This rearrangement joins TRBV19 to TRBJ1-5; D gene ambiguous. From germline, CDR1 is LNHDA and CDR2 SQIVND (reference sequence). With 3 bases removed from V and 6 bases from J, the gap between germline ends came to 6 bases. This CDR3 is 12 amino acids long. The CDR3 is CASSIPTQPQHF. CDR3 sequence (DNA): TGTGCCAGTAGTATCCCCACTCAGCCCCAGCATTTT. The variable domain in full, with the rest retrieved from reference TRBV19 and TRBJ1-5, is DGGITQSPKYLFRKEGQNVTLSCEQNLNHDAMYWYRQDPGQGLRLIYYSQIVNDFQKGDIAEGYSVSREKKESFPLTVTSAQKNPTAFYLCASSIPTQPQHFGDGTRLSIL.

This chain joins TRBV15 and TRBJ1-1; 10 nucleotides line up with TRBD1. The CDR3 runs 14 residues. Germline loops: CDR1 LNHNV, CDR2 YYDKDF (reference sequence). V was pared by 1 base and J by 11 bases, with 7 bases of the junction left unmatched. This CDR3 is CATSRGYGTGVAFF. The CDR3 DNA follows: TGTGCCACCAGCAGAGGCTACGGGACAGGGGTGGCTTTCTTT.

J is TRBJ1-6 and V is TRBV14; 10 positions match TRBD1. V dropped 4 bases and J dropped 12; count of bases not matched to a gene: 18. The CDR3 is 18 amino acids. Germline V gene lookup returns CDR1 SGHDN and CDR2 FVKESK. The CDR3 is CASSPGSLTGTGVQPLHF. CDR3 nucleotide sequence: TGTGCCAGCAGCCCGGGAAGCTTAACCGGGACAGGGGTTCAACCCCTCCACTTT.

The CDR3 here is CASSAAGTLITYTF. CDR3 in DNA: TGTGCCAGCAGTGCCGCCGGGACACTTATCACCTACACCTTC. The chain employs TRBV27 and TRBJ1-2; D may be TRBD1 (6 bases). Trimming took off 5 bases at V and 10 bases at J, with 20 bases between the two ends. Germline V CDR1 and CDR2: MNHEY, SMNVEV (reference sequence). The CDR3 is 14 residues long.

The chain joins TRBV5-1 to TRBJ2-5; D perhaps matches TRBD1 (6 bases). V was clipped by 3 bases and J by 5 bases, with 11 bases between them. Looked up from germline, CDR1 is SGHRS and CDR2 is YFSETQ. The CDR3 loop spans 13 amino acids. As DNA, the CDR3 is TGCGCCAGCAGCTCAAGCGACAGGGAGACCCAGTACTTC. The encoded protein is CASSSSDRETQYF.

The rearrangement joins TRBV9 to TRBJ1-6; 8 bases map to TRBD1. Trimming took 6 bases from V and 10 from J; bases not matched to a gene: 12. Germline loops: CDR1 SGDLS, CDR2 YYNGEE. CDR3 length: 15 amino acids. CDR3 sequence (DNA): TGTGCCAGCAACCGGGGGGGACAGGCGGGATCACCCCTCCACTTT. The encoded protein is CASNRGGQAGSPLHF.

The CDR3 loop reads CASSRDRVDEQYF. DNA of the CDR3: TGTGCCAGCTCGCGGGACAGGGTCGACGAGCAGTACTTC. The genes are TRBV7-3 and TRBJ2-7; 9 bases align to TRBD1. The CDR3 has 13 amino acids. The V and J ends lost 8 bases and 5 bases, in that order; junction bases with no gene match: 7. Per the germline V gene, CDR1 is SGHTA and CDR2 is FQGTGA.